Listed below are T cell receptor beta chains from one sample, sequenced in a study of T cell responses to AZD1222 COVID-19 vaccine. Only in-frame clones appear in the TCRdb table, and some are missing; sequencing was by immunoSEQ multiplex PCR. The data contain 110,000 or so clones, about 91% of them singletons. The sample was peripheral blood, taken 28 days after the second AZD1222 dose. These receptors all stem from an adult who received the AZD1222 COVID-19 vaccine. Both conserved end residues are part of each CDR3. A D gene is named only where the DNA matches it firmly. A clone size is listed for some rows: how often the clone was seen (once, few, many), or a class if it is expanded.

d_call,clone_size,v_call,j_call,cdr3_aa,cdr3_nt
.,.,TRBV27,TRBJ1-1,CASSFEPGTEAFF,TGTGCCAGCAGCTTTGAACCGGGCACTGAAGCTTTCTTT
.,few,TRBV30,TRBJ2-7,CAWSVRTIYEQYF,TGTGCCTGGAGTGTTCGGACAATCTACGAGCAGTACTTC
.,.,TRBV10-1,TRBJ2-7,CASSVGGAGHEQYF,TGCGCCAGCAGTGTCGGGGGAGCGGGCCACGAGCAGTACTTC
TRBD1,.,TRBV7-2,TRBJ1-1,CASSLWTGDTEAFF,TGTGCCAGCAGCTTATGGACAGGGGACACTGAAGCTTTCTTT
.,.,TRBV6-6,TRBJ1-6,CASTKDGVDNSPLHF,TGTGCCAGCACCAAAGATGGGGTCGACAATTCACCCCTCCACTTT
.,.,TRBV7-9,TRBJ1-1,CASSLRPQGAFF,TGTGCCAGCAGCTTAAGACCACAAGGGGCTTTCTTT
.,.,TRBV6-5,TRBJ1-6,CASRVTGLENSPLHF,TGTGCCAGCAGAGTCACAGGGTTGGAGAATTCACCCCTCCACTTT
.,.,TRBV5-1,TRBJ2-1,CASSLTAGGSYNEQFF,TGCGCCAGCAGCTTGACCGCCGGAGGGTCCTACAATGAGCAGTTCTTC
.,.,TRBV6-7,TRBJ2-7,CASSYVRGYEQYF,TGTGCCAGCAGTTACGTGCGGGGCTACGAGCAGTACTTC
.,.,TRBV18,TRBJ1-4,CASSPPEAGSTNEKLFF,TGTGCCAGCTCACCACCAGAAGCTGGCTCTACGAATGAAAAACTGTTTTTT
TRBD1,.,TRBV29-1,TRBJ1-1,CSVGDRGPQNTEAFF,TGCAGCGTTGGGGACAGGGGGCCCCAGAACACTGAAGCTTTCTTT
.,once,TRBV7-6,TRBJ1-3,CASSLIGGAGNTIYF,TGTGCCAGCAGCCTCATAGGTGGGGCTGGAAACACCATATATTTT
.,.,TRBV28,TRBJ2-1,CASSFPPPTEQFF,TGTGCCAGCAGTTTCCCCCCCCCGACCGAGCAGTTCTTC
TRBD1,.,TRBV27,TRBJ1-2,CASSRSPDRTIHGYTF,TGTGCCAGCAGTCGCTCCCCGGACAGGACAATTCATGGCTACACCTTC
TRBD1,.,TRBV28,TRBJ1-6,CASRQGISPLHF,TGTGCCAGCAGACAGGGGATCTCACCCCTCCACTTT
TRBD1,.,TRBV18,TRBJ1-4,CASSNFGTDEKLFF,TGTGCCAGCTCAAATTTCGGGACAGATGAAAAACTGTTTTTT
TRBD2,.,TRBV5-4,TRBJ2-7,CASSSGLQENEQYF,TGTGCCAGCAGCTCGGGACTACAAGAAAACGAGCAGTACTTC
.,.,TRBV16,TRBJ1-1,CASSQTGLLNTEAFF,TGTGCCAGCAGCCAAACGGGACTTTTGAACACTGAAGCTTTCTTT
TRBD1,.,TRBV6-5,TRBJ1-2,CASDPGTGGYGYTF,TGTGCCAGTGATCCCGGGACAGGGGGCTATGGCTACACCTTC
.,.,TRBV21-1,TRBJ1-1,CASSKALAFF,TGTGCCAGCAGCAAAGCCCTAGCTTTCTTT
TRBD2,.,TRBV5-1,TRBJ2-7,CASSLVTSGSPSSYEQYF,TGCGCCAGCAGCTTGGTAACTAGCGGGAGCCCGAGCTCCTACGAGCAGTACTTC
.,once,TRBV5-4,TRBJ2-4,CASSSLGPVSIQYF,TGTGCCAGCAGCTCTCTTGGCCCGGTATCGATTCAGTACTTC
.,.,TRBV19,TRBJ2-1,CASKRGARDSYNEQFF,TGTGCCAGTAAAAGAGGGGCCCGAGACTCCTACAATGAGCAGTTCTTC
TRBD2,few,TRBV7-2,TRBJ2-7,CASSPQPAGGPGEQYF,TGTGCCAGCAGCCCCCAGCCAGCGGGAGGGCCAGGCGAGCAGTACTTC